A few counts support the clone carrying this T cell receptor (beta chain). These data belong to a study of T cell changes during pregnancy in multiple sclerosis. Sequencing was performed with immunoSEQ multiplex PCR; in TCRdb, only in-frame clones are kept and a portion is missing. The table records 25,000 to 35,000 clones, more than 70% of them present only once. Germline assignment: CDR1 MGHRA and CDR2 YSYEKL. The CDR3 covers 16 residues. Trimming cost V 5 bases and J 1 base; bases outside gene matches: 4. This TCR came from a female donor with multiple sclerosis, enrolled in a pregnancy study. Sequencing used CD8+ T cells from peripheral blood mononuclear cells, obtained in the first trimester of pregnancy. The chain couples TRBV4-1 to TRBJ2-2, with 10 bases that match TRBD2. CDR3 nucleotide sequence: TGCGCCAGCAGCTACGGACTAGCGGAGAACACCGGGGAGCTGTTTTTT. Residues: CASSYGLAENTGELFF.